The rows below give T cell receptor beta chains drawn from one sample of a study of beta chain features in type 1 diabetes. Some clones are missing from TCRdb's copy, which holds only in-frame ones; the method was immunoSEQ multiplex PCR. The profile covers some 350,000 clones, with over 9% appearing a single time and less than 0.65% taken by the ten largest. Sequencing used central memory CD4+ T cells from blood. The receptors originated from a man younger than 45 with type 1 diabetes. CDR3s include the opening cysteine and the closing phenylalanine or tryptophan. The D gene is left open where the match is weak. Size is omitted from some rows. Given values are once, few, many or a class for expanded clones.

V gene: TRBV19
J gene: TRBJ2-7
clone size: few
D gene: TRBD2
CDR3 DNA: TGTGCCAGTAGCCAAAACCCGGGACTAGCGTACGAGCAGTACTTC
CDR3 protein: CASSQNPGLAYEQYF

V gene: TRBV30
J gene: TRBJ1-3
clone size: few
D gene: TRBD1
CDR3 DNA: TGTGCCTACGAGGGGGCGCGGGGAAACACCATATATTTT
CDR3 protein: CAYEGARGNTIYF

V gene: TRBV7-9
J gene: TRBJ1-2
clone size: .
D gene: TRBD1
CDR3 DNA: TGTGCCAGCAGCCCTATTGGGACAGGGGTTGGGTATGGCTACACCTTC
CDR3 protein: CASSPIGTGVGYGYTF

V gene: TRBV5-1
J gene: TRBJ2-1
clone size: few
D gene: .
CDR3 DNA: TGCGCCAGCACCATATCTGGGAGATACAATGAGCAGTTCTTC
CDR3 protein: CASTISGRYNEQFF

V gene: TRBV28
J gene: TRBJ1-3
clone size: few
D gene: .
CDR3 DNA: TGTGCCAGCAGTTCTTCCTCCGAGGGCTCTGGAAACACCATATATTTT
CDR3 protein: CASSSSSEGSGNTIYF

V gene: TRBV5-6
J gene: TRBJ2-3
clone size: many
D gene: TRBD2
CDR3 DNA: TGTGCCAGCTACCTAGCGGGGAGCACAGATACGCAGTATTTT
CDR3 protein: CASYLAGSTDTQYF

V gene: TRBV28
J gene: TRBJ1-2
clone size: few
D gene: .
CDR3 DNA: TGTGCCAGCAGTTCAGCGACAGTGAACTATGGCTACACCTTC
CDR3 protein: CASSSATVNYGYTF

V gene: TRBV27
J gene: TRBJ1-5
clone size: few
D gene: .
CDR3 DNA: TGTGCCAGCAGTTCACAGGGATATAGCAATCAGCCCCAGCATTTT
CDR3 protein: CASSSQGYSNQPQHF

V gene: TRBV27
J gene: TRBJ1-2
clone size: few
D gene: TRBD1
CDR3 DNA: TGTGCCAGCAGTTTTCAGAAATGGGGGGGACAGGGGGCTGGTGGCTACACCTTC
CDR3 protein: CASSFQKWGGQGAGGYTF

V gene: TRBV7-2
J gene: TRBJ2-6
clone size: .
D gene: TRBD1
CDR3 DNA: TGTGCCAGCAGCCCAGGACAGGGCACCTCTGGGGCCAACGTCCTGACTTTC
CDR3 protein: CASSPGQGTSGANVLTF

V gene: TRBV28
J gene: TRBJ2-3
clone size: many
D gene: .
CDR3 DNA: TGTGCCAGCAGTTTTAGAGTTGGCCGCAGGGTTGGGGATACGCAGTATTTT
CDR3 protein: CASSFRVGRRVGDTQYF